The 22 T cell receptor beta chains presented below share a single source sample, sequenced in a study of T cells in Graves' hyperthyroidism and ophthalmopathy. RNA transcripts gave rise to amplified TCR beta CDR3 regions. HTBI primers were used for first-round RT-PCR of the TCR CDR3. MiXCR, run by TCRdb on the multiplex PCR reads, gives a single entry per CDR3 protein. In the table there are approximately 610,000 distinct CDR3 sequences, about 15% of which are singletons. The sequenced sample consisted of blood. These TCRs come from a woman between 40 and 55 years old with Graves' ophthalmopathy.

This clonotype was counted many times. The chain carries TRBV28 and TRBJ1-1; perhaps TRBD1 as D (6 bases). This CDR3 spans 13 amino acids. V was cut by 6 bases and J by 4 bases, with 12 bases left in between. Per the germline V gene, CDR1 is MDHEN and CDR2 is SYDVKM. The CDR3 DNA sequence: TGTGCCAGCAGCGCGGGACACCGCACTGAAGCTTTCTTT. It is translated as CASSAGHRTEAFF.

The chain has TRBV6-2 or TRBV6-3 and TRBJ2-2; D is possibly TRBD1 or TRBD2 (5 bases each). The CDR3 sequence is 16 residues long. Trimming took 6 bases from V and 0 from J, leaving 14 bases between them. CDR1 is MNHEY, CDR2 SVGEGT, per germline. In DNA, the CDR3 is TGTGCCAGCAGCCCACGGGGCCTCGCGAACACCGGGGAGCTGTTTTTT. It is translated as CASSPRGLANTGELFF.

This clonotype has at least ten counts. The V gene is TRBV6-4, the J gene TRBJ2-1; 9 bases are shared with TRBD2. This CDR3 is built from 14 residues. The trim removed 0 bases at V and 7 bases at J, leaving 1 base unmatched. Germline values: CDR1 MRHNA, CDR2 SNTAGT. CDR3: CASSDSAGGNEQFF. Written as DNA, the CDR3 is TGTGCCAGCAGTGACTCGGCGGGAGGGAATGAGCAGTTCTTC.

This clonotype appeared many times. The CDR3 DNA reads TGTGCCAGTAGTATAGAGGGCGGTGGCGGGGGGTCGACCGGGGAGCTGTTTTTT. It yields the protein CASSIEGGGGGSTGELFF. V and J are TRBV19 and TRBJ2-2; 8 positions agree with TRBD2. The CDR3 is 18 amino acids. In germline, CDR1 is LNHDA, CDR2 SQIVND (reference sequence). V gave up 0 bases and J gave up 5 bases; unmatched junction bases: 11.

This clonotype occurred a few times. The gene calls are TRBV4-1 and TRBJ1-5; 8 bases line up with TRBD1. Per the germline V gene, CDR1 is MGHRA and CDR2 is YSYEKL. The CDR3 is 13 amino acids. Trimming cost V 4 bases and J 11 bases; bases outside gene matches: 7. The CDR3 region is CASSPGEGQAQHF. The CDR3 DNA follows: TGCGCCAGCAGCCCAGGAGAGGGACAGGCCCAGCATTTT.

This clonotype was observed many times. This chain joins TRBV6-1 and TRBJ2-2; 10 positions agree with TRBD1. Germline V gene data show CDR1 as MNHNS and CDR2 as SASEGT. J lost 3 bases, V lost 6 bases, and 4 bases had no gene match. The CDR3 is 15 amino acids. The CDR3 protein is CASRRGTGDTGELFF. The CDR3 nucleotides are TGTGCCAGCAGACGAGGGACAGGGGACACCGGGGAGCTGTTTTTT.

This clonotype was observed a handful of times. The V and J genes are TRBV24-1 and TRBJ1-1; unclear D gene. This CDR3 has 14 amino acids. V lost 7 bases, J lost 1 base, and 12 bases lay in between. Germline V gene sequence: CDR1 KGHDR, CDR2 SFDVKD. The CDR3 nucleotides read TGTGCCACCAGGGGTTCAGCTCAGAACACTGAAGCTTTCTTT. Its protein product is CATRGSAQNTEAFF.

The J gene is TRBJ1-2, the V gene TRBV4-1; D ambiguous. V dropped 1 base and J dropped 2 bases, with 8 bases sitting between them. Germline V gives CDR1 MGHRA, CDR2 YSYEKL. The CDR3 is 14 residues long. CDR3 in DNA: TGCGCCAGCAGCCAAGCAAGGGAGAACTATGGCTACACCTTC. Translation: CASSQARENYGYTF.

This clonotype has ten or more counts. J is TRBJ1-2 and V is TRBV29-1, with D hard to call. CDR1 and CDR2 (germline): SQVTM, ANQGSEA. The CDR3 is made up of 12 amino acids. V was clipped by 7 bases and J by 4 bases, with 13 bases between them. Written as DNA, the CDR3 is TGCAGCGCCGAGACGGAGGCCTATGGCTACACCTTC. It is translated as CSAETEAYGYTF.

The J gene is TRBJ2-7, the V gene TRBV19, with 7 bases lining up with TRBD2. The CDR3 spans 13 residues. Per germline, CDR1 LNHDA and CDR2 SQIVND (reference sequence). V lost 1 base to trimming and J lost 4 bases; unmatched junction nucleotides: 1. The CDR3 sequence is CASSIASGYEQYF. In nucleotides, the CDR3 is TGTGCCAGTAGTATAGCTAGCGGTTACGAGCAGTACTTC.

This clonotype was found many times. The chain uses TRBV11-2 and TRBJ2-7; D is perhaps TRBD1 or TRBD2 (5 bases each). There are 15 residues in the CDR3. Looked up from germline, CDR1 is SGHAT and CDR2 is FQNNGV. V lost 1 base and J 6 bases, leaving 16 bases between the germline ends. The CDR3 nucleotides are TGTGCCAGCAGCTTAGTGGGGCAGGAAGGGAGCGAGCAGTACTTC. Translating gives CASSLVGQEGSEQYF.

This clonotype was detected ten times or more. The junction does not match germline at one end; this may be a read error. This chain joins TRBV6-1 and TRBJ2-7; a possible D gene is TRBD2 (7 bases). The CDR3 length is 12 residues. Germline V gives CDR1 MNHNS, CDR2 SASEGT. The DNA of the CDR3 is TGTGCCAGCAGCGAAGGGGGGGATGAGCAGTACTTC. The encoded protein is CASSEGGDEQYF.

This clonotype was picked up a small number of times. This rearrangement joins TRBV13 to TRBJ2-1; 7 bases map to TRBD1. V dropped 6 bases and J dropped 0; count of bases not matched to a gene: 14. The CDR3 is 18 amino acids. Germline CDR1 reads PRHDT; CDR2 reads FYEKMQ (reference sequence). The CDR3 here is CASSFLQGFGGSYNEQFF. In nucleotides, the CDR3 is TGTGCCAGCAGTTTCCTACAGGGGTTTGGGGGCTCCTACAATGAGCAGTTCTTC.

This clonotype was detected many times. This sequence joins TRBV14 and TRBJ2-5; D is uncertain. The germline CDR1 and CDR2 sequences are SGHDN and FVKESK. The CDR3 totals 14 residues. Between the trimmed V and J ends, which lost 1 base and 2 bases, there was a span of 8 bases. The CDR3: CASSQVVGQETQYF. The CDR3 DNA follows: TGTGCCAGCAGCCAAGTAGTGGGGCAAGAGACCCAGTACTTC.

CDR3 in DNA: TGTGCCAGCAGTTCCCCCCGTGAGGCGGGGGGGAACACTGAAGCTTTCTTT. Its translation is CASSSPREAGGNTEAFF. The chain has TRBV6-2 or TRBV6-3 and TRBJ1-1; perhaps TRBD1 as D (5 bases). The CDR3 spans 17 residues. V gave up 4 bases and J gave up 1 base, with 19 bases separating them. Germline V lookup: CDR1 MNHEY, CDR2 SVGEGT.

This clonotype was counted between two and nine times. This chain connects TRBV5-1 to TRBJ2-6; the D is unclear. Trimming pared 7 bases from V and 4 bases from J, leaving 12 bases between. Germline V gene data show CDR1 as SGHRS and CDR2 as YFSETQ. The CDR3 is 14 residues long. Here the CDR3 DNA reads TGCGCCAGCCAGAAGGCGGTGGGGGCCAACGTCCTGACTTTC. Translation gives CASQKAVGANVLTF. Full variable domain (missing parts from reference TRBV5-1 and TRBJ2-6): KAGVTQTPRYLIKTRGQQVTLSCSPISGHRSVSWYQQTPGQGLQFLFEYFSETQRNKGNFPGRFSGRQFSNSRSEMNVSTLELGDSALYLCASQKAVGANVLTFGAGSRLTVL.

This clonotype was picked up a small number of times. This sequence joins TRBV19 and TRBJ2-7, with 7 nucleotides matching TRBD1. The CDR3 has 16 residues. V gave up 1 base and J gave up 0 bases; unmatched junction bases: 6. Germline assignment: CDR1 LNHDA and CDR2 SQIVND (reference sequence). The CDR3: CASSIAGTAVSYEQYF. In DNA, the CDR3 is TGTGCCAGTAGTATAGCAGGGACAGCCGTCTCCTACGAGCAGTACTTC.

The sample holds many counts of this clonotype. The rearrangement uses TRBV28 and TRBJ2-5, with a weak D call TRBD2 (5 bases). In germline, CDR1 is MDHEN, CDR2 SYDVKM. CDR3 length: 12 residues. Trimming left V 7 bases short and J 6 bases short, with 12 bases between. The CDR3 is CASTSGTKTQYF. CDR3 bases: TGTGCCAGCACCTCGGGAACTAAGACCCAGTACTTC.

Many counts were recorded for this clonotype. The V and J genes are TRBV6-2 or TRBV6-3 and TRBJ2-7; a possible D gene is TRBD1 (7 bases). Trimming pared 4 bases from V and 2 bases from J, leaving 33 bases between. The length of the CDR3 is 21 residues. The germline V gene has CDR1 MNHEY and CDR2 SVGEGT. CDR3 sequence reads: CASSSGDRDRFYRDSTYEQYF. CDR3 coding DNA: TGTGCCAGCAGTTCTGGTGACCGGGACAGATTTTACCGGGACTCCACCTACGAGCAGTACTTC.

This clonotype was counted many times. The chain joins TRBV12-5 to TRBJ1-1; D is ambiguous. CDR1 LGHNT and CDR2 FRNRAP come from the germline V gene. Trimming cost V 0 bases and J 5 bases, with 13 bases left between them. CDR3 length: 15 amino acids. As DNA, the CDR3 is TGTGCTAGTGGTTTGGTTGTACCCCTGGGGACTGAAGCTTTCTTT. Translated, it gives CASGLVVPLGTEAFF.

V and J are TRBV18 and TRBJ2-7, with a possible D match to TRBD1 (6 bases). The CDR3 runs 15 residues. Germline V gives CDR1 KGHSH, CDR2 LQKENI. V lost 5 bases and J lost 1, with 15 bases in between. For the CDR3, the DNA is TGTGCCAGCTCATCCGGACAGCCCCGGTCCTACGAGCAGTACTTC. This codes for CASSSGQPRSYEQYF.

The chain recombines TRBV19 with TRBJ1-5; the D is unclear. V lost 5 bases and J lost 3, with 11 bases in between. The CDR3 contains 14 residues. Per the germline V gene, CDR1 is LNHDA and CDR2 is SQIVND (reference sequence). The CDR3 spells CASSVTATNQPQHF. CDR3 DNA sequence: TGTGCCAGTAGTGTTACAGCCACCAATCAGCCCCAGCATTTT.